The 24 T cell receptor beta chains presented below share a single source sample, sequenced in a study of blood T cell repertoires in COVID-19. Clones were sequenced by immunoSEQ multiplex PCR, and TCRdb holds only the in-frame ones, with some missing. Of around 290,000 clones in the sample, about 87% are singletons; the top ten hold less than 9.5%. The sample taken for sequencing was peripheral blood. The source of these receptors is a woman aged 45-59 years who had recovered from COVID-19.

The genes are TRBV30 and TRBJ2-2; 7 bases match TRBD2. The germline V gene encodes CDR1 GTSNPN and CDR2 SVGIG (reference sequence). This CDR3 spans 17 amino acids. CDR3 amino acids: CVASTGGSSWYTGELFF. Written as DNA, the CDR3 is TGTGTCGCCAGCACGGGGGGTAGTTCCTGGTACACCGGGGAGCTGTTTTTT.

CDR3 sequence reads: CASSLGGQGAVREQFF. The CDR3 DNA sequence: TGTGCCAGCAGCTTAGGGGGACAGGGGGCTGTCAGGGAGCAGTTCTTC. The genes are TRBV11-2 and TRBJ2-1, with 12 bases matching TRBD1. CDR1 is SGHAT, CDR2 FQNNGV, per germline. CDR3 length equals 16 residues. V dropped 1 base and J dropped 10; count of bases not matched to a gene: 8. The full variable domain, rest sourced from reference TRBV11-2 and TRBJ2-1, is EAGVAQSPRYKIIEKRQSVAFWCNPISGHATLYWYQQILGQGPKLLIQFQNNGVVDDSQLPKDRFSAERLKGVDSTLKIQPAKLEDSAVYLCASSLGGQGAVREQFFGPGTRLTVL.

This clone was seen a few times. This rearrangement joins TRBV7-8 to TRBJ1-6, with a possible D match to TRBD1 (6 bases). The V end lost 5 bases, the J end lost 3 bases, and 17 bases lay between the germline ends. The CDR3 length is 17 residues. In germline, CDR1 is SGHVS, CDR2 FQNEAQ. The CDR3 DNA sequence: TGTGCCAGCAGCCTAAATAGGCGGACAGTCTATAATTCACCCCTCCACTTT. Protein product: CASSLNRRTVYNSPLHF.

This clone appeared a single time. The CDR3 bases are TGTGCCAGCAGTGGCAGGACCCGAGGGTTGTACTATGGCTACACCTTC. This codes for CASSGRTRGLYYGYTF. The gene calls are TRBV25-1 and TRBJ1-2; D remains ambiguous. V lost 4 bases to trimming and J lost 3 bases, with 18 bases between them. Germline assignment: CDR1 MGHDK and CDR2 SYGVNS. The CDR3 is 16 amino acids.

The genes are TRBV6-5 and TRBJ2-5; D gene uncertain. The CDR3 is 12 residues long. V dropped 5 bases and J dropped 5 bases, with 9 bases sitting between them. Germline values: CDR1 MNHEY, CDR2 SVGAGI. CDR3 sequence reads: CASSPRSETQYF. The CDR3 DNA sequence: TGTGCCAGCAGTCCTAGAAGCGAGACCCAGTACTTC.

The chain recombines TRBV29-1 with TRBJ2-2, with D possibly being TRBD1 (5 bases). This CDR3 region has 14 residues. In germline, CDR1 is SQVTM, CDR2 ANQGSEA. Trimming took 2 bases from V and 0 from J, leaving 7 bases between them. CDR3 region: CSVESRANTGELFF. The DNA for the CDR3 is TGCAGCGTTGAATCCAGGGCGAACACCGGGGAGCTGTTTTTT.

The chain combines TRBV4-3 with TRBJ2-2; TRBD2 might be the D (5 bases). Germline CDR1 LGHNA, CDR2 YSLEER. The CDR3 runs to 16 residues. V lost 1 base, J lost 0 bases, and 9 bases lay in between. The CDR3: CASSQVRGANTGELFF. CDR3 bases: TGCGCCAGCAGCCAAGTTCGGGGAGCGAACACCGGGGAGCTGTTTTTT.

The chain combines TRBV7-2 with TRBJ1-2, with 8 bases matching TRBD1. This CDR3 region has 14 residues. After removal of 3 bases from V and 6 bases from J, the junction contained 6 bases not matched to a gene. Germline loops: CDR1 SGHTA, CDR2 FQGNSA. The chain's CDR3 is CASSFAGGWDGYTF. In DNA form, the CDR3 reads TGTGCCAGCAGCTTTGCAGGGGGCTGGGATGGCTACACCTTC.

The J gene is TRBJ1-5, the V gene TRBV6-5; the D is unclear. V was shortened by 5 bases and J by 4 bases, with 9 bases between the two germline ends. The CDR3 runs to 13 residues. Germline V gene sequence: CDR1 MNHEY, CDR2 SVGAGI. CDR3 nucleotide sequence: TGTGCCAGCAGTCCAGCCAGGAATCAGCCCCAGCATTTT. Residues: CASSPARNQPQHF.

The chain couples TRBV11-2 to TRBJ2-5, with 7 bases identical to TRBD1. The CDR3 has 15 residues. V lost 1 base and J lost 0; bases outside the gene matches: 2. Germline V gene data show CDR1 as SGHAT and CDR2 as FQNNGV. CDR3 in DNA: TGTGCCAGCAGCTTAGGGGGGACAGACCAAGAGACCCAGTACTTC. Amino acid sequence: CASSLGGTDQETQYF.

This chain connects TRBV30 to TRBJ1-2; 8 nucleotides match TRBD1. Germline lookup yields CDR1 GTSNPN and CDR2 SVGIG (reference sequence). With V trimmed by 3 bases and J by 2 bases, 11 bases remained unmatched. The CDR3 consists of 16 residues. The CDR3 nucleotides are TGTGCCTGGAGCCCCGGACAGGGAGGATACAACTATGGCTACACCTTC. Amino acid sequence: CAWSPGQGGYNYGYTF.

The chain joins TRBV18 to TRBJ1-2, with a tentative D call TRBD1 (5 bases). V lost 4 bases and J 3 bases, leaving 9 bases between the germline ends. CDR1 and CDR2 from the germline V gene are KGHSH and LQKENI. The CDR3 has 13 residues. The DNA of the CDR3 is TGTGCCAGCTCACTTACAGGAGACTATGGCTACACCTTC. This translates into CASSLTGDYGYTF.

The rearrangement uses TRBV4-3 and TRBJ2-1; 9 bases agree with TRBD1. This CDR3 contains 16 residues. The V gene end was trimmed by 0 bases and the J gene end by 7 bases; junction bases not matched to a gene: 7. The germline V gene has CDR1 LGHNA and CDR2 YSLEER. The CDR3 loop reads CASSQDSGQGRNEQFF. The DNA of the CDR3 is TGCGCCAGCAGCCAAGATTCCGGACAGGGGCGGAATGAGCAGTTCTTC.

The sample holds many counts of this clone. In DNA, the CDR3 is TGTGCCAGCAGTTTATGGGAACTAGCGGGAGGGCCCGGGGAGCTGTTTTTT. Protein sequence: CASSLWELAGGPGELFF. The chain joins TRBV28 to TRBJ2-2; 13 bases line up with TRBD2. Germline CDR1 is MDHEN and CDR2 is SYDVKM. V shed 0 bases, J shed 6 bases, and the junction held 4 bases outside the gene matches. CDR3 length: 17 residues. Combining the CDR3 with reference TRBV28 and TRBJ2-2 gives the whole variable domain DVKVTQSSRYLVKRTGEKVFLECVQDMDHENMFWYRQDPGLGLRLIYFSYDVKMKEKGDIPEGYSVSREKKERFSLILESASTNQTSMYLCASSLWELAGGPGELFFGEGSRLTVL.

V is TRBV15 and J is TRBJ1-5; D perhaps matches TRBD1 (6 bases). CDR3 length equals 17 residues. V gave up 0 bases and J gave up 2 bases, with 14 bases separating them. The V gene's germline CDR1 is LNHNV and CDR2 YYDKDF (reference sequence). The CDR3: CATSRDLTGWGNQPQHF. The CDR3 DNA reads TGTGCCACCAGCAGAGATCTAACAGGGTGGGGCAATCAGCCCCAGCATTTT.

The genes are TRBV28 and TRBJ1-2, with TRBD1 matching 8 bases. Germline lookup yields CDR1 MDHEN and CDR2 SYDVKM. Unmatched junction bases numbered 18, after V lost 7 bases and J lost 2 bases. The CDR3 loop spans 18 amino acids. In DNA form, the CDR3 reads TGTGCCAGCAACCTTGGGCTGGACAGGGAGAGTTTCAACTATGGCTACACCTTC. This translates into CASNLGLDRESFNYGYTF.

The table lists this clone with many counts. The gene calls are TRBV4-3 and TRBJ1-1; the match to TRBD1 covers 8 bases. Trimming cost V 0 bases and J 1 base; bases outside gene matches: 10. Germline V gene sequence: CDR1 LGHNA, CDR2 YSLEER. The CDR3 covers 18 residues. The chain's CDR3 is CASSQDERQGIWNTEAFF. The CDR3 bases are TGCGCCAGCAGCCAAGATGAAAGACAGGGGATATGGAACACTGAAGCTTTCTTT.

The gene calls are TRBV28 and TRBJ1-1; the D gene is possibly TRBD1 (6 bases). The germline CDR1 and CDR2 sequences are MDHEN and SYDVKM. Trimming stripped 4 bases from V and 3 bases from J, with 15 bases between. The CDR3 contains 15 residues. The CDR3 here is CASSSLGQRDTEAFF. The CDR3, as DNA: TGTGCCAGCAGTTCGTTAGGACAGAGAGACACTGAAGCTTTCTTT.

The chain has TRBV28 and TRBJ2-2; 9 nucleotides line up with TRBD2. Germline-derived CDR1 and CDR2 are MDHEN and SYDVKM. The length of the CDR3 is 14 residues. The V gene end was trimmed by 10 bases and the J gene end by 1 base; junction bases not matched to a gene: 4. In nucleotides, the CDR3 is TGTGCCACCCTGACTAGCGGGAACACCGGGGAGCTGTTTTTT. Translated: CATLTSGNTGELFF.

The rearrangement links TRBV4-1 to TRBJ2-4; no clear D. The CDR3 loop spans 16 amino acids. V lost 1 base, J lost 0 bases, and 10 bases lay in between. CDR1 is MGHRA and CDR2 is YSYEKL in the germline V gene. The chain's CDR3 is CASSQVNSLAKNIQYF. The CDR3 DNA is TGCGCCAGCAGCCAAGTCAATAGCCTAGCCAAAAACATTCAGTACTTC.

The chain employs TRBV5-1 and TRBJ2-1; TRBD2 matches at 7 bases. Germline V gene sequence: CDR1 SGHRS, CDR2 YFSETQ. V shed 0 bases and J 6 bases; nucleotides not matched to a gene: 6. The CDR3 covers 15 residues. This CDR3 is CASSLGLAEINEQFF. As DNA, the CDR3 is TGCGCCAGCAGCTTGGGGCTAGCGGAAATCAATGAGCAGTTCTTC.

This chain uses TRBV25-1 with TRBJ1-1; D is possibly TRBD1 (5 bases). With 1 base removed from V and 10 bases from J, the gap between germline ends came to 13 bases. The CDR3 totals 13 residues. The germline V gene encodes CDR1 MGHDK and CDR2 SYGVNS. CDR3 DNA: TGTGCCAGCAGTGAATTATCCGGGAGGGGAGCTTTCTTT. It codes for CASSELSGRGAFF. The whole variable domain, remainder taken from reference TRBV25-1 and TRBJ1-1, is EADIYQTPRYLVIGTGKKITLECSQTMGHDKMYWYQQDPGMELHLIHYSYGVNSTEKGDLSSESTVSRIRTEHFPLTLESARPSHTSQYLCASSELSGRGAFFGQGTRLTVV.

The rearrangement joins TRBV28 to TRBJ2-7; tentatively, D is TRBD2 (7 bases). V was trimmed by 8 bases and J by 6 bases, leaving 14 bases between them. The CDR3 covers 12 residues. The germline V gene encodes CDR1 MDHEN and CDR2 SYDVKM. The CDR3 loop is CASGRGHGEQYF. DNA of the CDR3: TGTGCCAGCGGGAGGGGACATGGCGAGCAGTACTTC. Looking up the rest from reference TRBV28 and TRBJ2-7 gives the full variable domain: DVKVTQSSRYLVKRTGEKVFLECVQDMDHENMFWYRQDPGLGLRLIYFSYDVKMKEKGDIPEGYSVSREKKERFSLILESASTNQTSMYLCASGRGHGEQYFGPGTRLTVT.

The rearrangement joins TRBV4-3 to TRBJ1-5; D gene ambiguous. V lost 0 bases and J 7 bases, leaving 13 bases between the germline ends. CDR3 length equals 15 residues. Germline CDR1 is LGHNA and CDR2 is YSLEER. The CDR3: CASSQDNRESQPQHF. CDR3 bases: TGCGCCAGCAGCCAAGATAATCGGGAGTCCCAGCCCCAGCATTTT.